The clone carrying this T cell receptor beta chain was detected only a few times. Its antigen remains unidentified. This sample is part of a study of beta chain features in type 1 diabetes. Study as a whole: Examined across all samples were around 110 million sorted cells. Study-level points and caveats: PCR might show a preference for shorter templates, equally across patients and controls. In every one of the four CD4+ subsets, TCRB CDR3s were moderately but significantly shorter in Type 1 diabetes patients.

The study reverse transcribed the entire isolated RNA, so it sequenced expressed TCRB transcripts. Generated by immunoSEQ multiplex PCR, the TCRdb table keeps only in-frame clones and is missing some. The sample shows 300,000 to 450,000 clones, about 12% of them seen only once. This clonotype was sampled from a woman aged 18-29 years with type 1 diabetes. Sequenced sample: naive CD4+ T cells from blood.

The CDR3 nucleotides read TGTGCCAGCCACGGGAGACTAGCGGAGGACTTTTACAATGAGCAGTTCTTC. It translates to CASHGRLAEDFYNEQFF. The gene calls are TRBV7-9 and TRBJ2-1, with 9 positions matching TRBD2. Germline CDR1 is SEHNR and CDR2 is FQNEAQ (reference sequence). This CDR3 comprises 17 residues. The J segment lost 4 bases and the V segment lost 8 bases, leaving 15 bases of the junction unmatched.